The text below deals with one T cell receptor (beta chain). Germline-derived CDR1 and CDR2 are MNHEY and SMNVEV (reference sequence). The CDR3 totals 13 residues. The germline V and J ends were trimmed by 11 bases and 0 bases, with 11 bases remaining between them. The data derive from a study of blood T cell repertoires in COVID-19. As processed by the authors: Reference gene primer amplification yielded estimated nucleated cell counts. TCRdb's table, derived via immunoSEQ multiplex PCR, lists solely in-frame clones and lacks some. That table furnishes V, J and clone size, whereas the DNA furnished D and trimming. The sample lists roughly 250,000 clones; about 81% were seen once.

The sequenced sample consisted of peripheral blood. The chain uses TRBV27 and TRBJ1-5; D unresolved. The sequence came from a woman aged 55-69 years with active or convalescent COVID-19. CDR3 in amino acids: CAPRVTSNQPQHF. The CDR3 coding sequence is TGTGCCCCCCGGGTAACTAGCAATCAGCCCCAGCATTTT.